These T cell receptor beta chains were read from a single sample in a study of response to subunit inactivated influenza vaccine. TCRdb re-called the RT-PCR reads through MiXCR, storing one row per CDR3 protein. In the table there are almost 600,000 distinct CDR3 sequences, 12% to 15% of which are singletons. The material was PBMCs from blood, obtained roughly 12 days after vaccination. All receptors come from a man aged 50-59 years who received an inactivated influenza vaccine. CDR3s include the opening cysteine and the closing phenylalanine or tryptophan. Each record gives: D gene, V gene, clone size, J gene, CDR3 DNA, CDR3 protein. A D gene is named only where the DNA matches it firmly. Rows may omit the clone size; those that give it use once, few, many or a size class.

.	TRBV15	few	TRBJ2-6	TGTGCCACCAGCAGTTTCGACTCTGGGGCCAACGTCCTGACTTTC	CATSSFDSGANVLTF
TRBD2	TRBV7-2	few	TRBJ2-7	TGTGCCAGCAGCTTAGGACTAGCGGGGATCGAGCAGTACTTC	CASSLGLAGIEQYF
.	TRBV19	few	TRBJ1-5	TGTGCCAGTAGTATTTGGGGACCTAGCAATCAGCCCCAGCATTTT	CASSIWGPSNQPQHF
.	TRBV2	.	TRBJ2-7	TGTGCCAGCAGACCGGGACGGCTACCCTACGAGCAGTACTTC	CASRPGRLPYEQYF
.	TRBV11-2	few	TRBJ2-1	TGTGCCAGCAGCTTAGACAGGGACCGCAATGAGCAGTTCTTC	CASSLDRDRNEQFF
TRBD1	TRBV12-3/TRBV12-4	few	TRBJ2-7	TGTGCCAGCAGTGCGAGGGGGCCCCCTACCTACGAGCAGTACTTC	CASSARGPPTYEQYF
TRBD1	TRBV12-3/TRBV12-4	.	TRBJ2-4	TGTGCCAGCAGTTTAGACCGGACAGGGGTTCGGTACTTC	CASSLDRTGVRYF
TRBD2	TRBV29-1	few	TRBJ2-1	TGCAGCGGCGGGACTACAGAGCTGGATGAGCAGTTCTTC	CSGGTTELDEQFF
.	TRBV7-2	.	TRBJ2-3	TGTGCCAGCAGCTTAGACGGCGCAGGGGGCACAGATACGCAGTATTTT	CASSLDGAGGTDTQYF
.	TRBV20-1	few	TRBJ2-7	TGCAGTGCTAGAGGAGGACAGCTGGACGAGCAGTACTTC	CSARGGQLDEQYF
TRBD1	TRBV3-1	.	TRBJ2-1	TGTGCCAGCAGCCAGAAGACAGGGGGCGTTTACAATGAGCAGTTCTTC	CASSQKTGGVYNEQFF
TRBD2	TRBV20-1	many	TRBJ2-3	TGCAGTGCTATTATCAGCGGGAGGGACGCAGATACGCAGTATTTT	CSAIISGRDADTQYF